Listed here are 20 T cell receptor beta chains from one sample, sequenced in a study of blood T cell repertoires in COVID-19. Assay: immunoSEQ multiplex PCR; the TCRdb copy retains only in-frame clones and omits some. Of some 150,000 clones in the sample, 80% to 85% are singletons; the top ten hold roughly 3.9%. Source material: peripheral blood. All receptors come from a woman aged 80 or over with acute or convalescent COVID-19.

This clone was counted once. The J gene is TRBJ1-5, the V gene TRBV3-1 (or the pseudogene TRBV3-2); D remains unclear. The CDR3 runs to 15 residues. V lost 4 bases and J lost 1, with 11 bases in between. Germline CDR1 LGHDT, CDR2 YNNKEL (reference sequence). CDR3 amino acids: CASSPGGESNQPQHF. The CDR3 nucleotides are TGTGCCAGCAGCCCCGGCGGGGAGAGCAATCAGCCCCAGCATTTT.

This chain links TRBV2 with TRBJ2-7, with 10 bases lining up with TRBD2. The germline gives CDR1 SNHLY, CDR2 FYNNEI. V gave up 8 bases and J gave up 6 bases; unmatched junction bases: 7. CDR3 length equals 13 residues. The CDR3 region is CASLGLARAEQYF. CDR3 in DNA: TGTGCCAGCCTGGGACTAGCGAGGGCCGAGCAGTACTTC.

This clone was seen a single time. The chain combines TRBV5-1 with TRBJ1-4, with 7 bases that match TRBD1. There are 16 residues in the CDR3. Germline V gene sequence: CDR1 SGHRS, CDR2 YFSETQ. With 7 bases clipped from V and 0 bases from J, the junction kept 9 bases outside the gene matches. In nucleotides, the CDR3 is TGCGCCAGCGGCCTCGGGACAGCAGCAACTAATGAAAAACTGTTTTTT. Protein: CASGLGTAATNEKLFF.

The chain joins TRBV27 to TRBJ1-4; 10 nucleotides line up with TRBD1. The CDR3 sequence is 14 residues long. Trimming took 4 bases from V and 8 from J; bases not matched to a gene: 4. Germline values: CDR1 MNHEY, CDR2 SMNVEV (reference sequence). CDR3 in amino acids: CASSSGTGDEKLFF. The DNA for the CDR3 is TGTGCCAGCAGTTCCGGGACAGGGGACGAAAAACTGTTTTTT.

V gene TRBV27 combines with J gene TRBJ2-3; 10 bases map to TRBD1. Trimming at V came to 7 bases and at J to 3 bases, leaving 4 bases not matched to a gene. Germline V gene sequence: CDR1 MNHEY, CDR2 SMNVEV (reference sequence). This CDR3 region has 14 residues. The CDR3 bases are TGTGCCAGCACCAGACAGGGGGCTACAGATACGCAGTATTTT. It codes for CASTRQGATDTQYF.

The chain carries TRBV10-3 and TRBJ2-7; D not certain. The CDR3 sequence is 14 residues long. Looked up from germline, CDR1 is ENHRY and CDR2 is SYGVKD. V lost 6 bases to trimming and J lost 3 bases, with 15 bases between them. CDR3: CAIRAGTSSYEQYF. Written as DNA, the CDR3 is TGTGCCATCAGGGCAGGAACATCCAGCTACGAGCAGTACTTC.

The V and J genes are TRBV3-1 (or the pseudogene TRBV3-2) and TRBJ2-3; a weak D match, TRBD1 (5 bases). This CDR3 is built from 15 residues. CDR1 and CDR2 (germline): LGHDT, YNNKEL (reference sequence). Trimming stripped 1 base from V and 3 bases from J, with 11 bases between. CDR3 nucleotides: TGTGCCAGCAGCCAAGGAATAGGGGAAACAGATACGCAGTATTTT. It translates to CASSQGIGETDTQYF.

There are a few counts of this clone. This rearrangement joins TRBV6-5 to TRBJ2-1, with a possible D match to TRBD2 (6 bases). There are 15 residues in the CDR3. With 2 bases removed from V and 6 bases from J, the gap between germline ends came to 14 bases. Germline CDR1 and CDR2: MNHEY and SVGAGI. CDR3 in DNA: TGTGCCAGCAGTTACCAAGCGGGCCGCCGCAATGAGCAGTTCTTC. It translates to CASSYQAGRRNEQFF.

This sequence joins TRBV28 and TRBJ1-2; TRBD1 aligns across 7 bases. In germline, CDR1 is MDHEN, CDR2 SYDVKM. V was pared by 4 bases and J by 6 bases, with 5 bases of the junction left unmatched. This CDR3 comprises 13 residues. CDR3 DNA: TGTGCCAGCAGTTCGGACAGGCATAATGGCTACACCTTC. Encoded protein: CASSSDRHNGYTF.

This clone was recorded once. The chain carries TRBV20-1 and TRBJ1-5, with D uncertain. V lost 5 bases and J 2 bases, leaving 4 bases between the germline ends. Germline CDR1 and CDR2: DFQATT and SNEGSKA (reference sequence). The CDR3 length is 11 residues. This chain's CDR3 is CSAQGNQPQHF. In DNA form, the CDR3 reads TGCAGTGCTCAGGGCAATCAGCCCCAGCATTTT.

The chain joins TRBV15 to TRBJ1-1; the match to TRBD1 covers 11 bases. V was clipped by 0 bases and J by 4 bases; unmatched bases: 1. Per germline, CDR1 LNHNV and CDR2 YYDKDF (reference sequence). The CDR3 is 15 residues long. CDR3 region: CATSRDGTGGTEAFF. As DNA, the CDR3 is TGTGCCACCAGCAGAGATGGGACAGGGGGCACTGAAGCTTTCTTT.

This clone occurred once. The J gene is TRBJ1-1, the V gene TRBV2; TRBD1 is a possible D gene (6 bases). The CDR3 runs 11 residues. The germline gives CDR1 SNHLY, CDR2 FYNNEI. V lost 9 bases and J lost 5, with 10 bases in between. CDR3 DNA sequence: TGTGCCAGTAGGGGGTATACTGAAGCTTTCTTT. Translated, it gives CASRGYTEAFF.

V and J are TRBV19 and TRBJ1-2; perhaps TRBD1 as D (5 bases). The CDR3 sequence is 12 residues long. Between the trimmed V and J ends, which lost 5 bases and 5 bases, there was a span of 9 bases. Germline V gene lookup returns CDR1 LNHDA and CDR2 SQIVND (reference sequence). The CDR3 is CASSAGDYGYTF. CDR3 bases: TGTGCCAGTAGTGCGGGGGATTATGGCTACACCTTC.

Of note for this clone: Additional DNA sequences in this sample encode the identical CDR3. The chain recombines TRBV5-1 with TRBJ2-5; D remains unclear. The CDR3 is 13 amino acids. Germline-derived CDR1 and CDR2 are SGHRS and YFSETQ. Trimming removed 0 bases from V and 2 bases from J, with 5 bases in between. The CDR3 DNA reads TGCGCCAGCAGCTTGGCACAGCAAGAGACCCAGTACTTC. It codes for CASSLAQQETQYF.

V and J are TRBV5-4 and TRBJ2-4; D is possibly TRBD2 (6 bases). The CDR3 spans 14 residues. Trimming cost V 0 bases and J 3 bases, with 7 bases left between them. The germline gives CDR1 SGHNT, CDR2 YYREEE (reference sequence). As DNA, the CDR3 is TGTGCCAGCAGCTTGGTGGGAGGCAAAAACATTCAGTACTTC. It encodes CASSLVGGKNIQYF.

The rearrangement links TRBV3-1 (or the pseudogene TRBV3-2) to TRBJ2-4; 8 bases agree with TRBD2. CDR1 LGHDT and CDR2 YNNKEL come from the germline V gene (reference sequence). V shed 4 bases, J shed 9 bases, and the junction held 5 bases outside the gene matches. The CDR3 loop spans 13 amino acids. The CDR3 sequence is CASSPGGFSIQYF. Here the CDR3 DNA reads TGTGCCAGCAGCCCGGGGGGGTTTAGCATTCAGTACTTC.

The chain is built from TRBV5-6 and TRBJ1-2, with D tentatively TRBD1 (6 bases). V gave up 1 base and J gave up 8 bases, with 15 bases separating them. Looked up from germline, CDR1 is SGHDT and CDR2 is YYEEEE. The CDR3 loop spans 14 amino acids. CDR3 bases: TGTGCCAGCAGCTTGCCAGGGGCCCTCGCCGGCTACACCTTC. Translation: CASSLPGALAGYTF.

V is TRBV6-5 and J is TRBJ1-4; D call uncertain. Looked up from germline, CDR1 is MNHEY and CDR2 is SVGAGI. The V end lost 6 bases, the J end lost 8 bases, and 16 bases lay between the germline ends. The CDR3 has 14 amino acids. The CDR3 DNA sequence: TGTGCCAGCAGCCCCCAGCGGGGAAGGGAAAAACTGTTTTTT. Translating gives CASSPQRGREKLFF.

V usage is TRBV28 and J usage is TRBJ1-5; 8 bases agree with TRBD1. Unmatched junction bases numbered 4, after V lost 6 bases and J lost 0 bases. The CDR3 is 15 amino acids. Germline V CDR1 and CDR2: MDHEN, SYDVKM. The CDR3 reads CASRTGDYSNQPQHF. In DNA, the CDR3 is TGTGCCAGCAGGACAGGGGATTATAGCAATCAGCCCCAGCATTTT.

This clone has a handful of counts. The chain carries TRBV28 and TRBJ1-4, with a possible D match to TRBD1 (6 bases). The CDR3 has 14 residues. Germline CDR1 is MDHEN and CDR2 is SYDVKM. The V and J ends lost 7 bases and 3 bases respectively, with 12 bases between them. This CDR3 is CASKQGPANEKLFF. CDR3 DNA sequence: TGTGCCAGCAAGCAGGGGCCTGCTAATGAAAAACTGTTTTTT.